This T cell receptor (beta chain) was identified in a study of cytomegalovirus exposure and HLA in healthy donors (dated by TCRdb to the late 2010s). A note on the overall study: An earlier analysis of 587 of the donors reported 250 to 350 Gb of sequence data and 90 million to 120 million unique TCR beta sequences obtained from about 180 million T cells. An early release covering 550 to 650 HLA-typed donors comprised approximately 300 gigabases of sequencing data and about 90 million unique TCR sequences. Of the roughly 400 genotyped donors, approximately 83% fell in the genetic ancestry cluster associated with self-reported Caucasian donors. The study was designed to test whether signatures of past pathogen exposure could be identified by cataloging public T cell receptors. The study used immunosequencing to profile the T cell repertoires of approximately 640 subjects and linked those repertoires to cytomegalovirus serostatus. A separate validation cohort of 90 to 150 different subjects was used in addition to the approximately 700-subject first cohort. To predict cytomegalovirus infection status, the study brought together high-throughput TCR immunosequencing, statistical association of individual TCRs with disease status, and machine learning. In a later analysis, previously published TCR beta repertoires from about 640 donors were re-analyzed and high-resolution HLA genotyping was added so that TCR occurrence patterns could be studied. In the later analysis, no new phenotypic data were used to find candidate immune exposures; instead, reliance was placed on TCR beta sequences and their occurrence across donors. An earlier analysis of roughly 580 of the donors used high-throughput TCR beta sequencing to judge whether each TCR beta V gene segment behaved as functional or pseudogenic. Donor age, sex, ethnicity and CMV serostatus were compiled together with the repertoire data. A later genetic analysis used genome-wide SNP genotypes for about 65% of the 666 donors, treating that subset as a discovery cohort. Every discovery cohort repertoire had been produced on one sequencing platform. HLA typing included class I and class II loci at four-digit resolution. Typing coverage differed by locus: A, B, C, DRB1 and DQB1 were typed in roughly 620-630 donors, DQA1 in about 500, DPA1 in around 580, and DPB1 in 472. Five DR-DQ haplotypes were handled as single units for association and clustering, since linkage in the cohort was strong. On average, roughly 250,000 unique TCR beta nucleotide sequences were sequenced per donor among some 430 genotyped donors of the cohort, with roughly 20% of those sequences being non-productive.

Results the study describes overall, beyond this receptor: V-gene and J-gene trimming of TCR beta chains was associated with a missense DCLRE1C variant in a later genetic analysis, and the association was replicated in an independent cohort. In the study, around 160 TCR beta chains were listed as associated with cytomegalovirus. In vitro tests confirmed that a few of the cytomegalovirus-associated TCR beta chains recognize cytomegalovirus antigens. In a later analysis, the rate of TCR association differed among HLA loci, with DRB1 alleles having the most associated TCRs and HLA-C alleles having the fewest. Seventeen rarely observed V segments, including chromosome 9 orphons, were excluded from the earlier analysis of some 590 of the donors because counts were too low. According to a later analysis, parvovirus B19, influenza, CMV and Epstein-Barr virus appeared linked to several top co-occurrence clusters. Some IMGT-functional V segments, including TRBV6-2 and TRBV6-3, could not be told apart with the 87-base-pair reads, so those segments were excluded. In both the original and validation cohorts, the classifier was reported to diagnose cytomegalovirus status with high specificity and sensitivity. Linkage disequilibrium might explain the correlated functional status among segregating V segments, but an unknown experimental factor could not be excluded. The cohort was sequenced for TCR beta chains only, and without alpha or paired-chain data the features that could be detected were limited. The only immune exposure information available for the cohort was CMV serostatus. Roughly uniform sequencing depth across donors was assumed in presence/absence analyses, although this assumption may not hold. Most CMV-associated TCR beta chains appeared to be HLA-restricted in a later analysis, and the HLA associations seemed to be driven largely by CMV exposure. In an earlier analysis of around 600 of the donors, most TCR beta V segments were observed in productive rearrangements about 87% or about 30% of the time, broadly matching IMGT annotations. A cluster of highly shared sequence variants was judged likely to represent a technical artifact of the sequencing pipeline. When HLA alleles, especially DR and DQ, strongly co-occurred, attributing TCR associations to individual alleles was difficult. A further reported finding was that TCR beta sequences accurately predicted the HLA-A and HLA-B alleles for most subjects in the first cohort. A later analysis associated about 17,000 TCR beta sequences with specific HLA alleles at a false discovery rate of 0.05. The authors suggested that the approach could potentially be extended to other disease states and immunological phenotypes. Most TCR sequences were seen in very few donors, while some public TCRs were found in many individuals. A later analysis found that HLA-associated TCR beta chains were more clonally expanded and had lower generation probabilities than equally common non-associated chains. In a later genetic analysis, fewer N-insertions in productive TCRs were reported among donors in an Asian-associated ancestry cluster than the roughly 670-donor mean. Because HLA typing was unavailable for some donors at each locus, only the typed subset was used in association tests.

Concerning this clone itself: Its antigen specificity is not known. Base quality data are lacking; no much larger clone is found one base away.

Library generation was performed with the immunoSEQ multiplex PCR assay. For the multiplex PCR, a mixture combining 60 forward primers for TCR Vbeta segments and 13 reverse primers for TCR Jbeta segments was used. Amplification of the CDR3 region of rearranged TCR beta genes was performed with a multiplex PCR assay on genomic DNA. Amplified TCR beta libraries were sequenced as 87-base-pair reads on the Illumina HiSeq System. In the authors' own workflow: In a later analysis, roughly 80 million unique TCR beta chains were counted across the roughly 670 repertoires, and roughly 11 million of these chains were shared by at least two donors. Raw reads were error-corrected and collapsed into unique sequences with a nearest-neighbor algorithm that merged closely related sequences to remove PCR and sequencing errors. Alignment of CDR3 sequences to IMGT reference sequences was used to assign V, D and J gene segments. Each retained sequence needed at least a six-nucleotide match to both a V gene segment and a J gene segment. Rearrangements were classified as productive when the CDR3 lacked stop codons and remained in frame with V and J, and all other rearrangements were classified as non-productive. CDR3 was defined by IMGT convention, running from the second conserved V-encoded cysteine to the conserved J-encoded phenylalanine. In an earlier analysis of just under 600 of the donors, sequences lacking an unambiguous match to a single V gene segment were excluded. In an earlier analysis of several hundred of the donors, V segments were called functional above 56.7% productive rearrangements and were called segregating when the between-donor standard deviation exceeded 5%. A statistical classification framework was built for diagnosing cytomegalovirus status from the catalog of TCR beta chain sequences. In a later analysis, V and J genes were assigned by comparing TCR nucleotide sequences against IMGT/GENE-DB human TR gene sequences. The TCRdist pipeline was used in a later analysis to assign CDR3 sequences and most-parsimonious VDJ recombination scenarios. In a later analysis, each TCR beta chain was defined by its CDR3 amino acid sequence together with its V-gene family, and reads lacking a unique V-gene family were excluded. A later analysis removed 550 to 650 highly shared, low-generation-probability nucleotide sequences to deal with suspected cross-contamination and a sequencing artifact. In a later analysis, a clonal expansion index for each public chain was calculated from normalized within-repertoire ranks of inferred template counts. Generation probabilities in a later analysis came from a VDJ recombination model fitted to out-of-frame rearrangements, and those results were checked against IGoR. A later analysis scored TCR-TCR, TCR-HLA and TCR-CMV co-occurrence with hypergeometric tests, applying a repertoire-size bias correction to TCR pairs. False discovery rates were estimated in a later analysis by permuting HLA or CMV assignments 20 times. In a later analysis, co-occurring TCRs were grouped using DBSCAN, and TCRdist sequence similarity was added for clustering within HLA-allele-positive subsets. Repertoires with fewer than 30,000 or more than 120,000 public chains were left out of co-occurrence clustering, as were about 5 repertoires with anomalous nucleotide sharing. TCRdb obtained this table from immuneACCESS and retained in-frame rearrangements with V and J assigned. These tables miss some clones; where compared with another copy, unresolved V genes account for less than half of the shortfall, and the remainder is unexplained. The V and J calls and clone size were taken over from that table, and D and trimming were inferred from the DNA. The sample includes under 95,000 clones, with more than 70% observed a single time. About 12% of the sample is in the top ten clones.

In total, just over 650 healthy bone marrow donors made up the cohort. Cohort members were all nominally healthy when sampled, although unrecorded immune exposures were likely present. The donor tested CMV seropositive and was one of the 289 seropositive cohort members. A peripheral blood sample was provided by each donor, and peripheral blood mononuclear cells were used for TCR beta sequencing. Genomic DNA extraction from the blood cell samples was performed with the Qiagen DNeasy Blood Extraction Kit. CDR1 is given as SGHNT and CDR2 as YYREEE, both from the germline V gene (reference sequence). Counted from cysteine to phenylalanine, this CDR3 has 15 amino acids. Just CDR3 DNA is preserved here, 45 bases in frame from base 1. Relative to germline, V is 4 bases shorter and J is 3 bases shorter, with 16 bases between their ends.

Specimen: PBMCs. The rearrangement joined TRBV5-4 to TRBJ1-1; the D gene is perhaps TRBD1, on 5 matching bases. This clonotype was obtained from a woman aged 40 to 50 in good health and CMV-seropositive. CDR3 reads: CASSPTRGLDTEAFF. The sequence in DNA is TGTGCCAGCAGCCCGACTCGGGGGTTGGACACTGAAGCTTTCTTT.